The sequence of this T cell receptor (beta chain) was determined in a study of T-cell reconstitution after alpha-beta-depleted transplantation in children (dated by TCRdb to the mid-2010s). In terms of the full investigation: T-cell immune reconstitution after TCRalphabeta/CD19-depleted allogeneic hematopoietic cell transplantation in children was quantitatively tracked in the study by means of TCR repertoire profiling.

Counted from cysteine to phenylalanine, this CDR3 has 14 amino acids. Of all the DNA, just the CDR3 is kept, 42 bases in frame from base 1. V and J lose 2 bases and 2 bases, and a span of 9 bases separates them. Looking up the germline V gene yields CDR1 MNHEY and CDR2 SVGEGT. The library was made by PCR. Sequencing took place on an Illumina HiSeq 2500. TCR libraries were prepared with molecular barcoding, using unique molecular identifiers to normalize TCRbeta repertoire quantification. TCRdb's own reprocessing of the public reads used fastp at Q25 and MiXCR and kept productive beta chains. One record per CDR3 amino acid sequence lists the most common genes and DNA. The sample has some 250,000 distinct CDR3 sequences on record, about 12% of them singletons. Of the sample, over 2% falls within the top ten clones. This clonotype was seen more than once but under ten times. No antigen is known for it. Nothing much larger sits one base from this clone, and base qualities are not available.

Specimen: PBMCs from the stem cell graft donor, collected from the stem cell graft. The V gene is TRBV6-2 or TRBV6-3 and the J gene is TRBJ2-5; TRBD1 is perhaps the D gene, given 5 matching bases. This TCR was sampled from a human donor who donated a stem cell graft to a child with acute lymphoblastic leukemia. The bases are TGTGCCAGCAGTTACGCTAGGACACAAGAGACCCAGTACTTC. It codes for CASSYARTQETQYF.